This record concerns one TCR beta chain sequence. The antigen is not known. This record comes from a study of cytotoxic CD8 clonotypes in ibrutinib-treated CLL. Study results and caveats: Sampling time points were not equivalent between sustained-remission and progressing patients. Clonality was higher at ibrutinib response and returned toward baseline at progression.

The assay was immunoSEQ multiplex PCR, and TCRdb's table has in-frame clones only and misses some. The sample has 150,000 to 200,000 clones, about 88% seen once. V lost 4 bases, J lost 4 bases, and 16 bases lay in between. The CDR3 runs to 15 residues. Germline V gives CDR1 SGHRS, CDR2 YFSETQ. The chain has TRBV5-1 and TRBJ2-3; possibly TRBD2 for D (5 bases). The sample consisted of PBMCs, taken at disease progression, from a patient treated with ibrutinib. This clonotype was obtained from a human donor with chronic lymphocytic leukemia. The CDR3 DNA sequence: TGCGCCAGCAGCCCCTCTCCAGCGGAGGCAGATACGCAGTATTTT. Residues: CASSPSPAEADTQYF.